Described below is a single T cell receptor (beta chain) sequence and its context. The clone's antigen remains unknown. Per-base quality was not reported, and no clone a single base away is much larger than it. Using the deep immunoSEQ assay, TCR CDR3 regions were amplified from genomic DNA by multiplex PCR. Extracted genomic DNA from each cell subset was distributed evenly across all wells of several immunoSEQ 96-well plates, and each plate was treated as a replicate. For sorted subsets, around 200 ng genomic DNA, equal to tens of thousands of T cell genomes, was loaded into each replicate PCR. Purified libraries were measured with a Qubit 3.0 fluorometer, size-checked on a Bioanalyzer 2100, and measured again with the KAPA Library Quantification kit. Each immunoSEQ 96-well plate was sequenced on its own single-read 150-cycle Illumina NextSeq 550 flow cell. On the authors' methods: Because only junctional sequences without quality scores were contained in the immunoSEQ output, filtering matching that applied to full-length reads could not be performed. To assign V/J genes and CDR3, sequences were annotated using PyIR, a Python wrapper for IgBLAST v1.9, with IMGT germline references. Reads were removed for weak V/J assignments (E-value above 1e-6), missing CDR3, stop codons, out-of-frame junctions, or ambiguous translated residues. V3J clonotypes were defined as sequences sharing an identical inferred V gene, J gene, and CDR3 amino acid sequence. Percentage overlap between repertoires was calculated by dividing the number of shared unique clonotypes by the size of the smaller repertoire. RTK rarefaction, the Chao1 estimator, and Recon v2.1 estimates of unobserved clonotypes were used to assess repertoire richness. For all TCRbeta clonotypes obtained by the gDNA method from a few donors, generation probabilities were computed with OLGA. What TCRdb holds here is the immuneACCESS table cut down to in-frame rearrangements. Part of the clones is not present; checked against another copy, under half of the missing clones reflect an unresolved V gene, and the others are unexplained. V and J calls and clone size are as listed in that table; D and trimming were resolved from the DNA. The sample yields about 380,000 clones; 90% to 97% were counted once. Jointly, the top ten make up 0.32% of the sample.

This sample was included in a study of shared clonotypes between healthy human individuals (dated by TCRdb to the early 2020s). Regarding the complete study: A couple of women and three men aged 18 to 49 years were included in the cohort. For each donor, three plates each were used for CD4 naive and CD4 memory, two plates were used for CD8 naive, and one plate was used for CD8 memory. To estimate repertoire size and how much clonotype sharing occurs between individuals, the study deeply sequenced the blood TCR repertoires of several healthy adults. Different laboratories and diverse techniques were used to prepare libraries and sequence TCR repertoires, to increase sequencing depth and limit assay-specific biases. Each donor's leukapheresis produced roughly between roughly 0.85 and 9.5 billion PBMCs.

Donors were healthy HIV-negative adults with no recently reported acute infections or vaccinations. Every donor was a Caucasian adult living in Nashville, Tennessee, USA. CD8 memory samples combined magnetically selected CD45RO+ cells with CCR7-negative CD45RA+ effector memory (TemRA) cells. After blood collection by leukapheresis, PBMCs were isolated using Ficoll-Histopaque density gradient centrifugation and then cryopreserved in the vapor phase of liquid nitrogen. Analytical flow cytometry was used to check the purity and quantity of each magnetically sorted T cell population. Genomic DNA was isolated from each sorted fraction and quantified by UV absorbance on a Nanodrop 2000c. General study outcomes and caveats: Pairwise subsampling indicated that sequencing depth was expected to affect the degree of clonotype sharing among donors. Naive subsets generally had larger estimated clonotype richness than memory subsets. Because the study included a small number of donors, the genetic and exposure-history diversity represented was limited. Sampling was restricted to blood, and TCR repertoires in tissues likely differ from the TCR repertoires found in blood. Rarefaction of sorted-subset datasets indicated incomplete sequencing despite the large sequencing depth. Clonotypes shared by all four sorted-subset donors showed higher generation probabilities than non-shared clonotypes. Approximately 5% of naive CD4, more than 3% of naive CD8, approximately 2% of memory CD4, and more than 0.35% of memory CD8 clonotypes were shared across a few donors.

Here V drops 4 bases and J drops 6 bases, and the junction holds 6 bases not matched to any gene. Sequences SGHKS (CDR1) and YYEKEE (CDR2) are obtained from the germline V gene (reference sequence). The CDR3 sequence holds 14 residues, the cysteine and phenylalanine included. Of the read, only the CDR3 DNA is kept; its 42 bases are in frame from base 1. The chain joins TRBV5-5 to TRBJ2-1; a stretch of 8 junction bases matches TRBD2. Sample: memory CD8+ T cells sorted from blood. Interpreted using the paper, the cell subset or site label stands for: CD45RO+ cells pooled with CCR7-negative TemRA cells. The origin of this receptor is a man aged 25 to 45 in good health. The bases are TGTGCCAGCAGCAAGACTAGCGCCCCCAATGAGCAGTTCTTC. Its protein product is CASSKTSAPNEQFF.